This record looks at one T cell receptor beta chain sequence and its context. The CDR3 contains 16 residues. Germline values: CDR1 MDHEN, CDR2 SYDVKM. V was shortened by 2 bases and J by 3 bases, with 17 bases between the two germline ends. The sample belongs to a study of control samples from healthy donors and cancer patients. The method was immunoSEQ multiplex PCR; TCRdb's version includes in-frame clones alone and lacks a portion of them. This sample yields over 150,000 clones, of which just over 95% are seen a single time; 1% belongs to the top ten. The chain employs TRBV28 and TRBJ2-7, with D possibly TRBD1 on 6 matching bases. Sequenced material: blood. This receptor was identified in a woman aged 30 to 39 in good health. The CDR3 spells CASSLEEGVSVYEQYF. The CDR3 coding sequence is TGTGCCAGCAGTTTAGAAGAGGGGGTGAGTGTCTACGAGCAGTACTTC.